The rows below give T cell receptor beta chains drawn from one sample of a study of blood T cell repertoires in COVID-19. The data were produced by immunoSEQ multiplex PCR, yet TCRdb's version contains in-frame clones alone and is incomplete. The sample lists 150,000 to 200,000 clones; 80% to 85% were seen once. The sample was PBMCs or T cells enriched from blood (not recorded which). These receptors all come from a woman aged 25 to 45 who had been exposed to COVID-19. Each CDR3 is given with its conserved first and last residue. Fields, in order: CDR3 DNA, CDR3 protein, CDR3 length, D gene, V gene, clone size, J gene. D genes are given only for firm matches. Expanded clones get a size class; other rows say once, few or many, or leave the size out.

CDR3nt: TGTGCCAGCAAAGGGGTGGGAGAAAAACTGTTTTTT
CDR3aa: CASKGVGEKLFF
len: 12
d_gene: -
v_gene: TRBV6-5
abundance: once
j_gene: TRBJ1-4

CDR3nt: TGTGCCATCAGTCCACTGAGCACAGATACGCAGTATTTT
CDR3aa: CAISPLSTDTQYF
len: 13
d_gene: -
v_gene: TRBV10-3
abundance: few
j_gene: TRBJ2-3

CDR3nt: TGTGCCAGCAGTGCCCCGGGGTCCTATAATTCACCCCTCCACTTT
CDR3aa: CASSAPGSYNSPLHF
len: 15
d_gene: -
v_gene: TRBV27
abundance: once
j_gene: TRBJ1-6

CDR3nt: TGTGCCAGCCCAGGACTCCCTTCGGTGGGGAATGAGCAGTTCTTC
CDR3aa: CASPGLPSVGNEQFF
len: 15
d_gene: -
v_gene: TRBV2
abundance: once
j_gene: TRBJ2-1

CDR3nt: TGTGCCAGCTCACCAGGGGCAGGGAACACTGAAGCTTTCTTT
CDR3aa: CASSPGAGNTEAFF
len: 14
d_gene: -
v_gene: TRBV18
abundance: few
j_gene: TRBJ1-1

CDR3nt: TGTGCCACCATGTTGGGACAGGGGTCGGGGGAGCTGTTTTTT
CDR3aa: CATMLGQGSGELFF
len: 14
d_gene: TRBD1
v_gene: TRBV6-5
abundance: -
j_gene: TRBJ2-2

CDR3nt: TGCGCCAGCAGCCCACTACAGGGATCATGGGGCTACACCTTC
CDR3aa: CASSPLQGSWGYTF
len: 14
d_gene: -
v_gene: TRBV5-1
abundance: -
j_gene: TRBJ1-2

CDR3nt: TGTGCCAGCAGCCAATTAAGGGGCGAGCAGTACTTC
CDR3aa: CASSQLRGEQYF
len: 12
d_gene: -
v_gene: TRBV14
abundance: few
j_gene: TRBJ2-7

CDR3nt: TGCAGCGTTCTACAGGGGGCTGTTGGCTACACCTTC
CDR3aa: CSVLQGAVGYTF
len: 12
d_gene: TRBD1
v_gene: TRBV29-1
abundance: -
j_gene: TRBJ1-2

CDR3nt: TGTGCCAGCAGCTTAGCTGCAGGGAGGAACGAGCAGTACTTC
CDR3aa: CASSLAAGRNEQYF
len: 14
d_gene: -
v_gene: TRBV7-6
abundance: once
j_gene: TRBJ2-7

CDR3nt: TGTGCCAGCAGCCTACGATCTTCTGGACAGGCTAGAACCTACGAGCAGTACTTC
CDR3aa: CASSLRSSGQARTYEQYF
len: 18
d_gene: TRBD1
v_gene: TRBV11-2
abundance: once
j_gene: TRBJ2-7

CDR3nt: TGTGCCAGCAGCCTGAGCGGGGGGTTCTCCTACGAGCAGTACTTC
CDR3aa: CASSLSGGFSYEQYF
len: 15
d_gene: TRBD2
v_gene: TRBV11-2
abundance: -
j_gene: TRBJ2-7

CDR3nt: TGTGCCTTTAGCGGGGGTAGCACAGATACGCAGTATTTT
CDR3aa: CAFSGGSTDTQYF
len: 13
d_gene: TRBD2
v_gene: TRBV30
abundance: -
j_gene: TRBJ2-3

CDR3nt: TGTGCCAGCAGCTTACTGCAGGGCCCACTGTTTTTT
CDR3aa: CASSLLQGPLFF
len: 12
d_gene: -
v_gene: TRBV7-3
abundance: -
j_gene: TRBJ1-4

CDR3nt: TGTGCCAGCAGTTACCCCAGGGGGGTGGTTTCACCCCTCCACTTT
CDR3aa: CASSYPRGVVSPLHF
len: 15
d_gene: TRBD1
v_gene: TRBV7-2
abundance: -
j_gene: TRBJ1-6

CDR3nt: TGTGCCAGCAGCTTGGCTAGCGGGACCAAAAACATTCAGTACTTC
CDR3aa: CASSLASGTKNIQYF
len: 15
d_gene: TRBD2
v_gene: TRBV5-4
abundance: once
j_gene: TRBJ2-4

CDR3nt: TGTGCCAGCATCCCCTGGCAGGCCGTTTATGGCTACACCTTC
CDR3aa: CASIPWQAVYGYTF
len: 14
d_gene: -
v_gene: TRBV2
abundance: -
j_gene: TRBJ1-2

CDR3nt: TGTGCCAGCAGTTCGCGGGGAGCCAAAAACATTCAGTACTTC
CDR3aa: CASSSRGAKNIQYF
len: 14
d_gene: -
v_gene: TRBV21-1
abundance: once
j_gene: TRBJ2-4

CDR3nt: TGTGCCAGTAGCCGAAGGGGACAGGACAATCAGCCCCAGCATTTT
CDR3aa: CASSRRGQDNQPQHF
len: 15
d_gene: TRBD1
v_gene: TRBV19
abundance: -
j_gene: TRBJ1-5

CDR3nt: TGTGCCAGCAGCCAAGGACCGGGATCACTGTCGAACTCCTACGAGCAGTACTTC
CDR3aa: CASSQGPGSLSNSYEQYF
len: 18
d_gene: -
v_gene: TRBV3-1/TRBV3-2
abundance: -
j_gene: TRBJ2-7

CDR3nt: TGTGCCAGCAGCTTCGCTCCCGGCGGGAAAACCATATATTTT
CDR3aa: CASSFAPGGKTIYF
len: 14
d_gene: -
v_gene: TRBV7-9
abundance: -
j_gene: TRBJ1-3

CDR3nt: TGTGCCAGCAGCTTAAAGGGGGTGATGACTTCTAGCACAGATACGCAGTATTTT
CDR3aa: CASSLKGVMTSSTDTQYF
len: 18
d_gene: -
v_gene: TRBV7-2
abundance: -
j_gene: TRBJ2-3

CDR3nt: TGTGCCATCAGTGAGTCGGCCGGGACAGAAAACGAAAAACTGTTTTTT
CDR3aa: CAISESAGTENEKLFF
len: 16
d_gene: TRBD1
v_gene: TRBV10-3
abundance: many
j_gene: TRBJ1-4

CDR3nt: TGTGCCAGCAGCCCCCGGGACAGGGGGCGCGGGCCGAGGAACACCATATATTTT
CDR3aa: CASSPRDRGRGPRNTIYF
len: 18
d_gene: TRBD1
v_gene: TRBV3-1/TRBV3-2
abundance: once
j_gene: TRBJ1-3

CDR3nt: TGTGCCAGCAACTCGGGACAGAGCTCCTATAATTCACCCCTCCACTTT
CDR3aa: CASNSGQSSYNSPLHF
len: 16
d_gene: TRBD1
v_gene: TRBV7-9
abundance: -
j_gene: TRBJ1-6

CDR3nt: TGTGCCAGCAGTTACTCTGGGGGCGGGAACACTGAAGCTTTCTTT
CDR3aa: CASSYSGGGNTEAFF
len: 15
d_gene: -
v_gene: TRBV6-5
abundance: -
j_gene: TRBJ1-1

CDR3nt: TGTGCCAGCAGCACCGGGACAGGGGGCTATGGCTACACCTTC
CDR3aa: CASSTGTGGYGYTF
len: 14
d_gene: TRBD1
v_gene: TRBV13
abundance: -
j_gene: TRBJ1-2

CDR3nt: TGTGCCAGCAGCGTAGCGCCAAGTGGACAGGGAGTTTTTAACTATGGCTACACCTTC
CDR3aa: CASSVAPSGQGVFNYGYTF
len: 19
d_gene: TRBD1
v_gene: TRBV9
abundance: -
j_gene: TRBJ1-2

CDR3nt: TGTGCCAGCAGCTTCCGAGACACCCGTGCCACTGAAGCTTTCTTT
CDR3aa: CASSFRDTRATEAFF
len: 15
d_gene: -
v_gene: TRBV11-2
abundance: -
j_gene: TRBJ1-1

CDR3nt: TGCGCCAGCAGCCCCTCATGGCCCAATGAAAAACTGTTTTTT
CDR3aa: CASSPSWPNEKLFF
len: 14
d_gene: -
v_gene: TRBV5-1
abundance: -
j_gene: TRBJ1-4

CDR3nt: TGCAGCGTTGGGGAGGGCTTTCAAAACACCATATATTTT
CDR3aa: CSVGEGFQNTIYF
len: 13
d_gene: -
v_gene: TRBV29-1
abundance: -
j_gene: TRBJ1-3

CDR3nt: TGTGCCAGCAGCTTGCGGGGTACCTCTGGAAACACCATATATTTT
CDR3aa: CASSLRGTSGNTIYF
len: 15
d_gene: -
v_gene: TRBV5-8
abundance: -
j_gene: TRBJ1-3

CDR3nt: TGTGCCAGCAGCTTAGCGCCCCAGGATTTGCCCCACTATGGCTACACCTTC
CDR3aa: CASSLAPQDLPHYGYTF
len: 17
d_gene: -
v_gene: TRBV7-2
abundance: -
j_gene: TRBJ1-2

CDR3nt: TGTGCCAGCACCACAGGGGGAAATGAAAAACTGTTTTTT
CDR3aa: CASTTGGNEKLFF
len: 13
d_gene: TRBD1
v_gene: TRBV19
abundance: -
j_gene: TRBJ1-4

CDR3nt: TGCGCCAGCAGCCCGAATTCGGGAAAAGGCTCCGGGGAGCTGTTTTTT
CDR3aa: CASSPNSGKGSGELFF
len: 16
d_gene: -
v_gene: TRBV10-1
abundance: -
j_gene: TRBJ2-2

CDR3nt: TGCGCCAGCAGTAAGACAGGGGGCTTATTCGGCTACACCTTC
CDR3aa: CASSKTGGLFGYTF
len: 14
d_gene: TRBD1
v_gene: TRBV10-1
abundance: -
j_gene: TRBJ1-2

CDR3nt: TGTGCCAGCAGCCACACCGGCGGCAGGGGGTTTGAAAAACTGTTTTTT
CDR3aa: CASSHTGGRGFEKLFF
len: 16
d_gene: TRBD1
v_gene: TRBV3-1/TRBV3-2
abundance: -
j_gene: TRBJ1-4

CDR3nt: TGTGTCAGTAGTATAAGGACAGGGGCTTATGGCTACACCTTC
CDR3aa: CVSSIRTGAYGYTF
len: 14
d_gene: TRBD1
v_gene: TRBV19
abundance: -
j_gene: TRBJ1-2

CDR3nt: TGTGCCAGTAACGCCGGGACTACCGGGAACATTCAGTACTTC
CDR3aa: CASNAGTTGNIQYF
len: 14
d_gene: TRBD2
v_gene: TRBV19
abundance: -
j_gene: TRBJ2-4

CDR3nt: TGTGCCAGTTGTCTTGGGCCCTTGAACACTGAAGCTTTCTTT
CDR3aa: CASCLGPLNTEAFF
len: 14
d_gene: -
v_gene: TRBV19
abundance: -
j_gene: TRBJ1-1

CDR3nt: TGTGCCAGCAGCTCCCCGTGGGAGCCCGAGGCGCAGTATTTT
CDR3aa: CASSSPWEPEAQYF
len: 14
d_gene: -
v_gene: TRBV7-3
abundance: -
j_gene: TRBJ2-3

CDR3nt: TGTGCCAGCCGTTCTTACAGGGACGCCGGGGAGCTGTTTTTT
CDR3aa: CASRSYRDAGELFF
len: 14
d_gene: -
v_gene: TRBV7-3
abundance: -
j_gene: TRBJ2-2

CDR3nt: TGTGCCAGCAGTTTAGGGGACACAAGGCCCCAGCATTTT
CDR3aa: CASSLGDTRPQHF
len: 13
d_gene: -
v_gene: TRBV12-3/TRBV12-4
abundance: -
j_gene: TRBJ1-5

CDR3nt: TGCGCCAGCAGCCCAAGGGGGGGGTTTGATCAGCCCCAGCATTTT
CDR3aa: CASSPRGGFDQPQHF
len: 15
d_gene: -
v_gene: TRBV5-1
abundance: -
j_gene: TRBJ1-5